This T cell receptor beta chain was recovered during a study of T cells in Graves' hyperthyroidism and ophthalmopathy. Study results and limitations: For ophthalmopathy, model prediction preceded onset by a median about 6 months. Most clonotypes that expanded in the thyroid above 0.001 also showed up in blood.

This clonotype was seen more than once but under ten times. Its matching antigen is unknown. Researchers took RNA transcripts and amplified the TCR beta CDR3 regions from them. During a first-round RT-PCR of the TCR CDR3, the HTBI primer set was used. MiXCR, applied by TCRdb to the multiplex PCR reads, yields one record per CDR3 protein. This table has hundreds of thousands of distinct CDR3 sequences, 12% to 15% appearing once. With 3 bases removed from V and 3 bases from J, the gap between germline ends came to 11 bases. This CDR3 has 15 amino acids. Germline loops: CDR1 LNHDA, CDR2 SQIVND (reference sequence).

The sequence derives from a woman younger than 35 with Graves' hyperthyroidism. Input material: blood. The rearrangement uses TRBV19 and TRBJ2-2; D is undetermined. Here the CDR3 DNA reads TGTGCCAGTAGTATGTCGGAATTTGACACCGGGGAGCTGTTTTTT. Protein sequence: CASSMSEFDTGELFF. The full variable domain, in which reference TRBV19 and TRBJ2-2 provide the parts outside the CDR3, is DGGITQSPKYLFRKEGQNVTLSCEQNLNHDAMYWYRQDPGQGLRLIYYSQIVNDFQKGDIAEGYSVSREKKESFPLTVTSAQKNPTAFYLCASSMSEFDTGELFFGEGSRLTVL.